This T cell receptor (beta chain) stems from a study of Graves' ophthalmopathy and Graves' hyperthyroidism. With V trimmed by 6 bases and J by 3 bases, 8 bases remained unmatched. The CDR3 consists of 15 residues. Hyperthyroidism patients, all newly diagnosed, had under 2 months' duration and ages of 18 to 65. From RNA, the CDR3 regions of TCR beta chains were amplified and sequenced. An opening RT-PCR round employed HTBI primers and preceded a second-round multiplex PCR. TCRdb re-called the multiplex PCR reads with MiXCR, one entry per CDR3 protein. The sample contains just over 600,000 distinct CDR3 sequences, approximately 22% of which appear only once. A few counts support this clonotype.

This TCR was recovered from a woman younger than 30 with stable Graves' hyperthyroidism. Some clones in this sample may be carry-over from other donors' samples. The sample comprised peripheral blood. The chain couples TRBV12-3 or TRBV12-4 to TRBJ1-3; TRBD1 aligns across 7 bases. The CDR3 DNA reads TGTGCCAGCAGAAACAGGGGCCTTTATGGAAACACCATATATTTT. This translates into CASRNRGLYGNTIYF.